This T cell receptor (beta chain) is from a study of T cell responses to AZD1222 COVID-19 vaccine. In regard to this clone: The antigen is unknown.

General observations from the study: After two AZD1222 doses, spike-specific TCR breadth and depth rose versus day 0. Across spike, vaccine-associated CD4 TCRs were found, dominant at 160-218 and 743-854.

The data were produced by immunoSEQ multiplex PCR, yet TCRdb's version contains in-frame clones alone and is incomplete. The data show about 110,000 clones, with roughly 87% seen just once and approximately 5.2% held by the top ten. The CDR3 is made up of 16 amino acids. The J segment lost 6 bases and the V segment lost 2 bases, leaving 9 bases of the junction unmatched. From germline, CDR1 is MGHRA and CDR2 YSYEKL. The TCR sequence derives from an adult in good health. The sample consisted of peripheral blood, taken on day 0 of AZD1222 vaccination. V usage is TRBV4-1 and J usage is TRBJ2-1; TRBD2 matches at 8 bases. The CDR3 sequence is CASSQYGGAGRNEQFF. CDR3 nucleotides: TGCGCCAGCAGCCAATACGGGGGGGCCGGACGCAATGAGCAGTTCTTC.